This passage covers 7 T cell receptor beta chains from one sample sequenced in a study of identical twins. TCRdb used MiXCR to reprocess the 5' RACE reads, holding one entry per CDR3 protein. Seen here are 1.5 million to 2 million distinct CDR3 sequences, around 33% observed once, and the top ten hold around 0.3%. Sequenced: cord blood. These TCRs come from a newborn girl in good health.

This chain joins TRBV27 and TRBJ1-1; TRBD1 is a possible D gene (5 bases). This CDR3 spans 16 amino acids. Germline V gives CDR1 MNHEY, CDR2 SMNVEV (reference sequence). The germline V and J ends were trimmed by 2 bases and 0 bases, with 13 bases remaining between them. The DNA of the CDR3 is TGTGCCAGCAGTTTAAAGGGGCGGCGGATGAACACTGAAGCTTTCTTT. Its protein is CASSLKGRRMNTEAFF.

The chain carries TRBV29-1 and TRBJ1-3; D remains unclear. CDR1 is SQVTM and CDR2 is ANQGSEA in the germline V gene. V was cut by 3 bases and J by 0 bases, with 12 bases left in between. CDR3 length: 15 amino acids. The CDR3: CSVEAGLYSGNTIYF. CDR3 sequence (DNA): TGCAGCGTTGAGGCAGGACTATACTCTGGAAACACCATATATTTT.

This sequence joins TRBV7-9 and TRBJ2-3; 8 nucleotides agree with TRBD1. The ends lost 2 bases at V and 14 bases at J; junction bases unmatched: 6. Per the germline V gene, CDR1 is SEHNR and CDR2 is FQNEAQ (reference sequence). The CDR3 covers 12 residues. CDR3 residues: CASSLSAGGAYF. The CDR3 DNA reads TGTGCCAGCAGCTTATCAGCAGGGGGCGCGTATTTT.

The chain joins TRBV27 to TRBJ2-1; D is possibly TRBD1 (5 bases). The V end was cut by 10 bases, the J end by 8 bases, with 12 bases between. Germline CDR1 MNHEY, CDR2 SMNVEV (reference sequence). This CDR3 has 11 residues. The CDR3 sequence is CAIIRGHEQFF. CDR3 in DNA: TGTGCCATCATTAGGGGCCATGAGCAGTTCTTC.

This clonotype showed up just a few times. This chain's CDR3 is CASSDRTALGEKLFF. DNA of the CDR3: TGTGCCAGCAGTGATCGGACAGCGCTCGGCGAAAAACTGTTTTTT. The chain joins TRBV25-1 to TRBJ1-4; D possibly corresponds to TRBD1 (6 bases). The CDR3 extends over 15 amino acids. Trimming took 3 bases from V and 8 from J, leaving 16 bases between them. Germline V gene sequence: CDR1 MGHDK, CDR2 SYGVNS.

This clonotype was observed once. One junction end disagrees with the germline gene, perhaps due to a read error. This CDR3 is CASSYSTGGNDYGCTF. CDR3 bases: TGTGCCAGCAGTTACTCGACAGGGGGCAATGACTATGGCTGCACCTTC. The chain uses TRBV6-6 and TRBJ1-2; 10 bases fit TRBD1. This CDR3 comprises 16 residues. In germline, CDR1 is MNHNY, CDR2 SVGAGI (reference sequence).

This sequence joins TRBV20-1 and TRBJ1-6; a weak D match, TRBD1 (6 bases). The CDR3 runs 14 residues. V was trimmed by 2 bases and J by 5 bases, leaving 10 bases between them. Germline assignment: CDR1 DFQATT and CDR2 SNEGSKA (reference sequence). CDR3 nucleotide sequence: TGCAGTGCTAGACTACCAGGGGATAATTCACCCCTCCACTTT. Amino acids: CSARLPGDNSPLHF.